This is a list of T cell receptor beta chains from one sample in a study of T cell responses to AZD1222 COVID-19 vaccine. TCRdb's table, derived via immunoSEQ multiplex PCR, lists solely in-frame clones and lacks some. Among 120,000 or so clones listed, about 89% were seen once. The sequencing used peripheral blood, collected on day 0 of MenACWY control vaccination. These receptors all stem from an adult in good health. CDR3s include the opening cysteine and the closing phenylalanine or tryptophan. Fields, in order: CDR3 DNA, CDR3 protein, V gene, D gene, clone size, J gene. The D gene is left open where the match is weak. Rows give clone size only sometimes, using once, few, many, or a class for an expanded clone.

TGTGCCAGCAGCTTGGCTCAGGGTCTCGCGAATGGCTACACCTTC,CASSLAQGLANGYTF,TRBV5-6,NA,NA,TRBJ1-2
TGTGCCAGCAGTTATGAGCAGAATTACGAGCAGTACTTC,CASSYEQNYEQYF,TRBV6-2/TRBV6-3,NA,once,TRBJ2-7
TGTGCCAGCAGTTTATCGGGCCTACCCGAAGCTTTCTTT,CASSLSGLPEAFF,TRBV27,NA,NA,TRBJ1-1
TGTGCCAGCAGCTTGGGCCAGAAGGGTGAGCAGTTCTTC,CASSLGQKGEQFF,TRBV11-3,NA,NA,TRBJ2-1
TGTGCCTGGAACCTTGAACGTGCCTACGAGCAGTACTTC,CAWNLERAYEQYF,TRBV30,NA,NA,TRBJ2-7
TGTGCCAGCAAATGGGGGACAGGGCAATACGAGCAGTACTTC,CASKWGTGQYEQYF,TRBV7-8,TRBD1,NA,TRBJ2-7
TGTGCCAGCAGTCCTCCTGAGGCGGGAGGTTTTAATGAGCAGTTCTTC,CASSPPEAGGFNEQFF,TRBV27,TRBD2,NA,TRBJ2-1
TGTGCCAGCAGCTCAATTAAACGGACAGCCAGCAATCAGCCCCAGCATTTT,CASSSIKRTASNQPQHF,TRBV7-3,NA,NA,TRBJ1-5
TGTGCCAGCAGCTTGTGGGGAAGGAACACTGAAGCTTTCTTT,CASSLWGRNTEAFF,TRBV5-5,NA,NA,TRBJ1-1
TGTGCCAGCAGCTTAGGGCGTCTTGCGGGAGGGCTCTACAATGAGCAGTTCTTC,CASSLGRLAGGLYNEQFF,TRBV7-9,TRBD2,NA,TRBJ2-1
TGTGCCAGCAGTCCGCCACGGGACAGGGTGGGGGAAGCTTTCTTT,CASSPPRDRVGEAFF,TRBV6-5,TRBD1,NA,TRBJ1-1
TGTGCCAGCAGTGCAGACCAAGGATCCAATGAGCAGTTCTTC,CASSADQGSNEQFF,TRBV9,NA,once,TRBJ2-1
TGTGCCAGCACCGGGAACACCGGGGAGCTGTTTTTT,CASTGNTGELFF,TRBV7-8,NA,NA,TRBJ2-2
TGTGCCAGCAGCCACCGAAACTGGGGGGCAAACACCGGGGAGCTGTTTTTT,CASSHRNWGANTGELFF,TRBV11-2,NA,NA,TRBJ2-2
TGTGCCAGCAGCTTGGCAGGGACAGTACAGCCCCAGCATTTT,CASSLAGTVQPQHF,TRBV5-4,TRBD1,NA,TRBJ1-5
TGTGCCAGCAGGCAGGGGCGAGCATCGGATGAGCAGTTCTTC,CASRQGRASDEQFF,TRBV6-5,NA,NA,TRBJ2-1
TGTGCCAGCAGTTTCCTTTGGGGCGATGAGCAGTTCTTC,CASSFLWGDEQFF,TRBV6-5,NA,NA,TRBJ2-1
TGTGCCAGCAGCTTAGACCGGGACAGCCCCTTGCACACCTTC,CASSLDRDSPLHTF,TRBV7-8,TRBD1,NA,TRBJ1-2
TGCAGCGTTCATAGGCCTGGGACCTGGGTGGGGTATGAGCAGTTCTTC,CSVHRPGTWVGYEQFF,TRBV29-1,NA,once,TRBJ2-1
TGTGCCAGCACTCCTCAAGGGACTAGCTTTATCAATGAGCAGTTCTTC,CASTPQGTSFINEQFF,TRBV9,TRBD2,once,TRBJ2-1
TGCGCCAGCAGCTTTGAGGCAGGGATGTCCAATGAGCAGTTCTTC,CASSFEAGMSNEQFF,TRBV5-1,NA,NA,TRBJ2-1
TGCAGCGTTTCTTCAACGATTAACTATGGCTACACCTTC,CSVSSTINYGYTF,TRBV29-1,NA,many,TRBJ1-2
TGTGCCAGTAGTATCCAAGGAAACAATAATTCACCCCTCCACTTT,CASSIQGNNNSPLHF,TRBV19,NA,NA,TRBJ1-6
TGTGCCAGCAGTGTAGACAGCTCCTACAATGAGCAGTTCTTC,CASSVDSSYNEQFF,TRBV2,NA,NA,TRBJ2-1
TGTGCCAGCAGTCCCTCCACCACGGATACGCAGTATTTT,CASSPSTTDTQYF,TRBV7-8,NA,NA,TRBJ2-3
TGTGCCAGCAGTAGCCGACTAGTCCACGAGCAGTACTTC,CASSSRLVHEQYF,TRBV6-5,NA,NA,TRBJ2-7
TGTGCCAGCAGCTCTTCGGCGACTAGCGGAGGGCGTGAGCAGTTCTTC,CASSSSATSGGREQFF,TRBV7-2,TRBD2,NA,TRBJ2-1
TGCGCCAGCAAAACGGGAGTGGAGTCCTACGAGCAGTACTTC,CASKTGVESYEQYF,TRBV5-1,NA,once,TRBJ2-7
TGTGACGAAAACGGGGCTAGCGGGAGCGCAGATACGCAGTATTTT,CDENGASGSADTQYF,TRBV19,TRBD2,NA,TRBJ2-3
TGTGCCAGCAGTTTAGGGCAGGGGGGTCTCGGTGAGCAGTTCTTC,CASSLGQGGLGEQFF,TRBV27,NA,few,TRBJ2-1
TGCAGCGTTGCTAGCGGGTTTAGCACAGATACGCAGTATTTT,CSVASGFSTDTQYF,TRBV29-1,TRBD2,NA,TRBJ2-3
TGTGCCAGAAACGTCGTACCGGACAGGGGGCGAGGCTACACCTTC,CARNVVPDRGRGYTF,TRBV7-5,NA,NA,TRBJ1-2
TGCGCCAGCAGCCAGGAGGGGCTAGCGGGGAGCACAGATACGCAGTATTTT,CASSQEGLAGSTDTQYF,TRBV4-1,TRBD2,NA,TRBJ2-3
TGCGCCAGCAGGAGGGAATCTACTTTGAACACTGAAGCTTTCTTT,CASRRESTLNTEAFF,TRBV5-1,NA,few,TRBJ1-1
TGTGCCAGCACCAATAGGGTTCCGAGTTCACCCCTCCACTTT,CASTNRVPSSPLHF,TRBV6-5,NA,NA,TRBJ1-6